These 17 T cell receptor beta chains were sequenced from one sample in a study of CD8+ T cells in alopecia areata. Sequencing used cDNA as its template, made by extracting RNA and reverse transcribing it. Profiling relied on immunoSEQ multiplex PCR, and the TCRdb table lists in-frame clones only, not all of them. The sample lists approximately 150,000 clones, around 47% occurring once. Material: CD4+ T cells sorted from blood. The receptors derive from a human donor with alopecia areata.

The rearrangement uses TRBV28 and TRBJ1-5; D uncertain. Trimming left V 4 bases short and J 1 base short, with 11 bases between. Germline V lookup: CDR1 MDHEN, CDR2 SYDVKM. The CDR3 runs 15 residues. CDR3 nucleotides: TGTGCCAGCAGTTCCCCGGCGGAGAGCAATCAGCCCCAGCATTTT. Translation gives CASSSPAESNQPQHF.

The V call is TRBV11-3, the J call TRBJ2-7; D gene unclear. The length of the CDR3 is 12 residues. CDR1 is SGHNT, CDR2 YENEEA, per germline. V lost 5 bases, J lost 4 bases, and 9 bases lay in between. The CDR3 reads CASSGPSYEQYF. The CDR3 DNA sequence: TGTGCCAGCAGCGGGCCCAGTTACGAGCAGTACTTC.

The chain uses TRBV6-6 and TRBJ2-7, with 9 bases aligning to TRBD1. J was trimmed by 6 bases and V by 8 bases; bases with no gene match: 5. The CDR3 runs to 12 residues. Germline CDR1 and CDR2: MNHNY and SVGAGI (reference sequence). In DNA form, the CDR3 reads TGTGCCAGCCGGGACAGGGTAGGCGAGCAGTACTTC. Protein: CASRDRVGEQYF.

This clone appeared a few times. The chain uses TRBV5-1 and TRBJ2-1; D gene unclear. The V gene's germline CDR1 is SGHRS and CDR2 YFSETQ. Trimming stripped 0 bases from V and 6 bases from J, with 4 bases between. The CDR3 loop spans 12 amino acids. DNA of the CDR3: TGCGCCAGCAGCTTGGAGGTCAATGAGCAGTTCTTC. It is translated as CASSLEVNEQFF.

V is TRBV6-6 and J is TRBJ1-1; TRBD1 agrees at 9 bases. CDR1 and CDR2 from the germline V gene are MNHNY and SVGAGI (reference sequence). CDR3 length equals 15 residues. V was pared by 6 bases and J by 3 bases, with 8 bases of the junction left unmatched. CDR3 sequence reads: CASSARDRVDTEAFF. The CDR3 nucleotides read TGTGCCAGCAGCGCTAGGGACAGGGTGGACACTGAAGCTTTCTTT.

The chain employs TRBV27 and TRBJ2-7; unclear D gene. From germline, CDR1 is MNHEY and CDR2 SMNVEV (reference sequence). With 2 bases removed from V and 7 bases from J, the gap between germline ends came to 9 bases. This CDR3 has 12 amino acids. DNA of the CDR3: TGTGCCAGCAGTTTAATGGGGAATGAGCAGTACTTC. This sequence encodes CASSLMGNEQYF.

The chain is built from TRBV29-1 and TRBJ1-1; D is unclear. CDR3 size: 12 residues. Germline lookup yields CDR1 SQVTM and CDR2 ANQGSEA. The CDR3 is CIGTAGNTEAFF. Written as DNA, the CDR3 is TGCATCGGTACGGCGGGGAACACTGAAGCTTTCTTT.

This rearrangement joins TRBV29-1 to TRBJ2-3, with TRBD2 matching 7 bases. J gave up 3 bases and V 5 bases, and 11 bases lay outside the gene matches. CDR1 SQVTM and CDR2 ANQGSEA come from the germline V gene. This CDR3 is built from 15 residues. CDR3 sequence: CSVRGGRGGTDTQYF. CDR3 nucleotide sequence: TGCAGCGTTCGAGGCGGGAGAGGTGGGACAGATACGCAGTATTTT.

This clone was detected a few times. V usage is TRBV5-1 and J usage is TRBJ2-1; D might be TRBD1 or TRBD2, each matching 6 bases. The CDR3 runs to 15 residues. CDR1 and CDR2 from the germline V gene are SGHRS and YFSETQ. Trimming removed 0 bases at V and 2 bases at J, with 9 bases between. CDR3 protein: CASSLDREAYNEQFF. CDR3 bases: TGCGCCAGCAGCTTGGACAGGGAGGCCTACAATGAGCAGTTCTTC.

The V and J genes are TRBV2 and TRBJ2-5; D might be TRBD2 (5 bases). Trimming shortened V by 2 bases and J by 1 base, and 8 bases separated the two germline ends. The CDR3 loop spans 14 amino acids. Germline V gene data show CDR1 as SNHLY and CDR2 as FYNNEI. The DNA of the CDR3 is TGTGCCAGCAGTGAAAGGAGCGGCCAAGAGACCCAGTACTTC. Translated, it gives CASSERSGQETQYF.

This chain joins TRBV7-9 and TRBJ1-1, with unresolved D. The CDR3 length is 12 residues. Germline assignment: CDR1 SEHNR and CDR2 FQNEAQ (reference sequence). V lost 2 bases and J 1 base, leaving 2 bases between the germline ends. The CDR3 is CASSLWNTEAFF. The CDR3 region has the DNA TGTGCCAGCAGCTTATGGAACACTGAAGCTTTCTTT.

This chain links TRBV27 with TRBJ2-5; D is perhaps TRBD1 (6 bases). CDR3 length equals 14 residues. The V end was cut by 5 bases, the J end by 5 bases, with 15 bases between. Germline V gene sequence: CDR1 MNHEY, CDR2 SMNVEV (reference sequence). As DNA, the CDR3 is TGTGCCAGCAGTGTACAGGGTACGAGGGAGACCCAGTACTTC. As protein: CASSVQGTRETQYF.

This chain links TRBV29-1 with TRBJ2-1; 9 bases line up with TRBD1. After removal of 5 bases from V and 7 bases from J, the junction contained 9 bases not matched to a gene. From germline, CDR1 is SQVTM and CDR2 ANQGSEA. The length of the CDR3 is 14 residues. In DNA, the CDR3 is TGCAGCGTTAGGCAACAGGGGGCGGGGAATGAGCAGTTCTTC. Translated, it gives CSVRQQGAGNEQFF.

The rearrangement uses TRBV9 and TRBJ2-3; 8 bases align to TRBD1. This CDR3 contains 17 residues. With V trimmed by 2 bases and J by 2 bases, 10 bases remained unmatched. Germline lookup yields CDR1 SGDLS and CDR2 YYNGEE. The CDR3 nucleotides are TGTGCCAGCAGCGTCATACCCACAGGGGGGTCCACAGATACGCAGTATTTT. This translates into CASSVIPTGGSTDTQYF.

V and J are TRBV9 and TRBJ2-2; D is perhaps TRBD2 (5 bases). The CDR3 consists of 13 residues. Per germline, CDR1 SGDLS and CDR2 YYNGEE. Trimming stripped 2 bases from V and 3 bases from J, with 5 bases between. The CDR3 protein is CASSVSDTGELFF. CDR3 nucleotides: TGTGCCAGCAGCGTTAGCGACACCGGGGAGCTGTTTTTT.

The chain carries TRBV7-9 and TRBJ2-1, with D uncertain. Germline CDR1 SEHNR, CDR2 FQNEAQ (reference sequence). This CDR3 has 16 amino acids. V lost 5 bases and J lost 7, with 21 bases in between. The CDR3 is CASSHTRSRRMNEQFF. CDR3 nucleotides: TGTGCCAGCAGCCATACCAGAAGTCGTAGGATGAATGAGCAGTTCTTC.

V and J are TRBV4-1 and TRBJ2-5, with 12 bases identical to TRBD2. The CDR3 totals 17 residues. Per the germline V gene, CDR1 is MGHRA and CDR2 is YSYEKL. V was clipped by 1 base and J by 5 bases; unmatched bases: 8. The CDR3 loop is CASSQVETSGRGETQYF. In DNA, the CDR3 is TGCGCCAGCAGCCAAGTTGAGACTAGCGGGAGAGGCGAGACCCAGTACTTC.